A selection of T cell receptor beta chains follows, all from one sample in a study of response to subunit inactivated influenza vaccine. TCRdb called the RT-PCR reads again in MiXCR, with one record for every CDR3 protein. Of 650,000 to 800,000 distinct CDR3 sequences listed, roughly 20% are singletons. The sequencing used PBMCs from blood, collected more than 4 days after vaccination. All receptors come from a man in his forties or fifties who received an inactivated influenza vaccine. Both conserved end residues are part of each CDR3. D genes are given only for firm matches. Clone size is given for some rows only: seen once, a few or many times, or a class if the clone is expanded.

DNA | CDR3 | V | size | D | J
TGTGCCAGCAGCCCTGGGGTGGGCGGGACAGCAGGGTACACCTTC | CASSPGVGGTAGYTF | TRBV12-3/TRBV12-4 | NA | TRBD1 | TRBJ1-2
TGTGCCAGCAGCCAAGGTTTCGGGACAGAGACCCAGTACTTC | CASSQGFGTETQYF | TRBV3-1 | NA | NA | TRBJ2-5
TGTGCCACCAGTGATTTGAGTGGGGCCCCGGGTGCGGATGAGCAGTTCTTC | CATSDLSGAPGADEQFF | TRBV24-1 | NA | NA | TRBJ2-1
TGTGCCAGCAGCGACACAGGGGCGGGTGGGGAGACCCAGTACTTC | CASSDTGAGGETQYF | TRBV5-4 | few | TRBD1 | TRBJ2-5
TGTGCCAGCAGCTTATCTCAACTAGCTTTACAAGAGACCCAGTACTTC | CASSLSQLALQETQYF | TRBV7-9 | few | NA | TRBJ2-5
TGCGCCAGCAGCTCGGCGCTAGCGGGAACCGATACGCAGTATTTT | CASSSALAGTDTQYF | TRBV5-1 | once | TRBD2 | TRBJ2-3
TGTGCCAGCAGCCGAGCAGCGGAGTACCAAGAGACCCAGTACTTC | CASSRAAEYQETQYF | TRBV7-6 | NA | NA | TRBJ2-5
TGCAGTGCTAGCCCCCCAGAGACCCAGTACTTC | CSASPPETQYF | TRBV20-1 | few | NA | TRBJ2-5
TGTGCCAGCAGTGTAGGTAGAGGAGATGAGCAGTTCTTC | CASSVGRGDEQFF | TRBV2 | NA | NA | TRBJ2-1
TGTGCCAGCAGCTTGGGCGCAGGGGTTTATGGCATTCAGTACTTC | CASSLGAGVYGIQYF | TRBV5-4 | NA | NA | TRBJ2-4
TGCAGTGCCGACATTCAACAAGAGACCCAGTACTTC | CSADIQQETQYF | TRBV20-1 | few | NA | TRBJ2-5
TGTGCCATCGGTAGCGGGGGCTCGGAGGAGCAGTTCTTC | CAIGSGGSEEQFF | TRBV10-3 | NA | TRBD2 | TRBJ2-1
TGTGCCAGCAGCCTCCGACCAAGCCCGCCAGATACGCAGTATTTT | CASSLRPSPPDTQYF | TRBV7-2 | few | NA | TRBJ2-3
TGCAGCGTTAGGGCAGGGACGGATTCCTACAATGAGCAGTTCTTC | CSVRAGTDSYNEQFF | TRBV29-1 | NA | NA | TRBJ2-1
TGCAGTGCTAGAGATCTTCAGGGGGTCTCTGGCTACACCTTC | CSARDLQGVSGYTF | TRBV20-1 | NA | TRBD1 | TRBJ1-2
TGCGCCAGCACTTGGGCAGAAACAAGGTCCGCCCGTGGCTACACCTTC | CASTWAETRSARGYTF | TRBV4-1 | NA | NA | TRBJ1-2
TGTGCCAGCAGCTTGGGGCAGGGGGAGCTTGGCTACACCTTC | CASSLGQGELGYTF | TRBV7-9 | NA | TRBD1 | TRBJ1-2
TGTGCCAGCAACGGGGGGGGATTGTCAGAGACCCAGTACTTC | CASNGGGLSETQYF | TRBV2 | NA | TRBD2 | TRBJ2-5
TGTGCCAGCAGTTACGGACGGACAGGGGGCTATGGCTACACCTTC | CASSYGRTGGYGYTF | TRBV6-5 | NA | TRBD1 | TRBJ1-2
TGCAGCGTGCCGGGACAGTCCCAAGAGACCCAGTACTTC | CSVPGQSQETQYF | TRBV29-1 | NA | TRBD1 | TRBJ2-5
TGCAGGGCTGGACAGGGTAGCCGCGAGCAGTACTTC | CRAGQGSREQYF | TRBV20-1 | few | TRBD1 | TRBJ2-7
TGCAGTGTTCCGGAGGGACTAGGAAACACCATATATTTT | CSVPEGLGNTIYF | TRBV20-1 | few | NA | TRBJ1-3
TGTGCCAGCAGCTCAGACAGGGGCCACGAGCAGTACTTC | CASSSDRGHEQYF | TRBV11-3 | NA | TRBD1 | TRBJ2-7
TGTGCCAGCAGGACAGCCGCCAATGAGCAGTTCTTC | CASRTAANEQFF | TRBV6-5 | few | NA | TRBJ2-1
TGTGCCAGCAGCTCGATTCGTCGGGGGGCTTACAATGAGCAGTTCTTC | CASSSIRRGAYNEQFF | TRBV11-2 | many | NA | TRBJ2-1
TGTGCCAGCAGCGAGACTAGCGGGAGACGCTACGAGCAGTACTTC | CASSETSGRRYEQYF | TRBV2 | few | TRBD2 | TRBJ2-7
TGTGCCAGCAGTTTATTGACTAGCGGGGTCAATGAGCAGTTCTTC | CASSLLTSGVNEQFF | TRBV12-3/TRBV12-4 | NA | TRBD2 | TRBJ2-1
TGCGCCAGCAGCCACGGACTAGGACAGGGTAATCAGCCCCAGCATTTT | CASSHGLGQGNQPQHF | TRBV4-3 | NA | TRBD1 | TRBJ1-5
TGCAGCGTAGGCCGGGACCCCGGCGGGGAGCTGTTTTTT | CSVGRDPGGELFF | TRBV29-1 | NA | NA | TRBJ2-2
TGTGCCAGCAGTTCGCCCCGGGGGTTCAGCACTGAAGCTTTCTTT | CASSSPRGFSTEAFF | TRBV28 | NA | NA | TRBJ1-1
TGTGCCAGCAGCGAACAGGCTTACGAGCAGTACTTC | CASSEQAYEQYF | TRBV2 | few | NA | TRBJ2-7
TGTGCCAGCAGCGTAGAAGGCGGGGGGGCCAACAATGAGCAGTTCTTC | CASSVEGGGANNEQFF | TRBV9 | few | TRBD2 | TRBJ2-1
TGCGCCAGCAGCCAGCGGGGGGCTGGCTACACCTTC | CASSQRGAGYTF | TRBV4-3 | NA | NA | TRBJ1-2
TGTGCCAGCAGTTTAAATGCGGGGGGCGGGGCCGACGATGAGCAGTTCTTC | CASSLNAGGGADDEQFF | TRBV28 | NA | TRBD2 | TRBJ2-1
TGCAGCGTTGGAGAACAGGGTGTCAACACCTTC | CSVGEQGVNTF | TRBV29-1 | few | NA | TRBJ1-2
TGTGCCAGCAGTACTGGGGTAAGCTCCTACAATGAGCAGTTCTTC | CASSTGVSSYNEQFF | TRBV12-3/TRBV12-4 | NA | NA | TRBJ2-1